Shown below are 22 T cell receptor beta chains from a single sample sequenced in a study of post-analysis software for immune sequencing data (dated by TCRdb to 2014 to 2015). Paper-wide results and their limitations: Patients showed significantly higher frequencies than controls for 4 or 5 TRBV segments, among them TRBV5-6, TRBV5-1 and TRBV20-1.

To prepare the library, PCR was applied. This sample was sequenced with an Illumina HiSeq 2500. To reduce PCR and sequencing biases, unique molecular identifiers were incorporated into the TCR beta cDNA libraries. The public reads were run again by TCRdb, first through fastp at Q25 and then through MiXCR, and only productive beta chains were kept. CDR3 protein duplicates are merged, each entry listing the most common genes and DNA. The sample has 650,000 to 850,000 distinct CDR3 sequences on record, roughly 50% of them singletons. The ten largest clones capture approximately 4.2% of the sample. Their target antigens are unknown. The sequenced material came from blood. Every receptor here comes from a girl aged 10 to 17 with multiple sclerosis.

V gene TRBV29-1 combines with J gene TRBJ1-3, with D possibly TRBD1 on 5 matching bases. There are 13 residues in the CDR3. The V gene's germline CDR1 is SQVTM and CDR2 ANQGSEA. V was pared by 4 bases and J by 3 bases, with 10 bases between. For the CDR3, the DNA is TGCAGCGTTGGGGCAGGGTATGGAAACACCATATATTTT. Encoded protein: CSVGAGYGNTIYF.

The chain links TRBV12-3 or TRBV12-4 to TRBJ1-1; no definite D call. The germline V and J ends were trimmed by 4 bases and 1 base, with 16 bases remaining between them. The CDR3 loop spans 16 amino acids. The CDR3 coding sequence is TGTGCCAGCAGTTCTTCAGTCGGTCACGGGAACACTGAAGCTTTCTTT. This translates into CASSSSVGHGNTEAFF.

This clonotype has a handful of counts. The chain employs TRBV12-5 and TRBJ2-7, with 11 nucleotides matching TRBD1. The CDR3 runs to 15 residues. Germline assignment: CDR1 LGHNT and CDR2 FRNRAP. V trimming: 9 bases; J trimming: 4 bases; junction bases outside the gene matches: 11. CDR3 amino acids: CASGTGTGGRYEQYF. In DNA form, the CDR3 reads TGTGCTAGCGGCACCGGGACAGGGGGGCGGTACGAGCAGTACTTC.

This clonotype was seen a few times. Here the CDR3 reads CSVEGFVQNEQFF. The DNA for the CDR3 is TGCAGCGTTGAAGGGTTTGTACAGAATGAGCAGTTCTTC. This chain connects TRBV29-1 to TRBJ2-1; no clear D gene. Germline V gene data show CDR1 as SQVTM and CDR2 as ANQGSEA. The CDR3 is made up of 13 amino acids. V dropped 1 base and J dropped 7 bases, with 11 bases sitting between them.

This chain links TRBV27 with TRBJ2-7, with D unclear. The germline V gene encodes CDR1 MNHEY and CDR2 SMNVEV (reference sequence). V lost 7 bases, J lost 3 bases, and 7 bases lay in between. The length of the CDR3 is 11 residues. The CDR3 sequence: CASTHNYEQYF. CDR3 DNA: TGTGCCAGCACCCATAACTACGAGCAGTACTTC.

This CDR3 is CASTGDRGGSPLHF. CDR3 DNA sequence: TGTGCCAGCACCGGAGACAGGGGAGGCTCACCCCTCCACTTT. This chain uses TRBV2 with TRBJ1-6, with TRBD1 identical over 8 bases. The CDR3 runs 14 residues. The junction had 9 bases not matched to a gene; V was cut back by 7 bases and J by 10 bases. CDR1 is SNHLY, CDR2 FYNNEI, per germline. The variable domain in full, with the rest retrieved from reference TRBV2 and TRBJ1-6, is EPEVTQTPSHQVTQMGQEVILRCVPISNHLYFYWYRQILGQKVEFLVSFYNNEISEKSEIFDDQFSVERPDGSNFTLKIRSTKLEDSAMYFCASTGDRGGSPLHFGNGTRLTVT.

The V gene is TRBV29-1, the J gene TRBJ2-7; TRBD2 aligns across 11 bases. The trim removed 6 bases at V and 2 bases at J, leaving 6 bases unmatched. This CDR3 is built from 14 residues. The germline V gene has CDR1 SQVTM and CDR2 ANQGSEA. The CDR3: CSVAGLAGAYEQYF. For the CDR3, the DNA is TGCAGCGTCGCTGGACTAGCGGGCGCCTACGAGCAGTACTTC.

The chain is built from TRBV20-1 and TRBJ2-5, with TRBD1 identical over 8 bases. The last part of the DNA fits TRBJ2-7 better; the J call may be wrong. Germline V CDR1 and CDR2: DFQATT, SNEGSKA (reference sequence). The CDR3 loop spans 14 amino acids. CDR3 coding DNA: TGCAGTGCTAAAAAGGTCCAGGGGGCAGACGAGCAGTACTTC. Protein: CSAKKVQGADEQYF.

The CDR3 region has the DNA TGTGCCAGCCAAGGTTGGGAGACACTTGGAGCAGCTTTCTTT. Amino acid sequence: CASQGWETLGAAFF. The chain combines TRBV7-8 with TRBJ1-1; D call uncertain. V was shortened by 8 bases and J by 10 bases, with 23 bases between the two germline ends. Germline V gene lookup returns CDR1 SGHVS and CDR2 FQNEAQ. The CDR3 runs 14 residues.

The chain links TRBV20-1 to TRBJ2-3; D may be TRBD2 (6 bases). Germline CDR1 and CDR2: DFQATT and SNEGSKA (reference sequence). The CDR3 totals 13 residues. Between the trimmed V and J ends, which lost 0 bases and 5 bases, there was a span of 9 bases. CDR3 sequence reads: CSARDRREDTQYF. The CDR3 nucleotides are TGCAGTGCTAGAGATAGGAGGGAAGATACGCAGTATTTT.

The genes are TRBV7-6 and TRBJ2-7; D gene unclear. The J call is in doubt because the DNA end fits TRBJ2-5 better. The V gene's germline CDR1 is SGHVS and CDR2 FNYEAQ. This CDR3 is built from 15 residues. CDR3 bases: TGTGCCAGCAGCTTGATTCTCGGAATCGGGGAGACCCAGTACTTC. It specifies CASSLILGIGETQYF.

The chain is built from TRBV27 and TRBJ1-1; TRBD1 aligns across 9 bases. The CDR3 is made up of 14 amino acids. Germline V gives CDR1 MNHEY, CDR2 SMNVEV (reference sequence). Trimming cost V 5 bases and J 5 bases; bases outside gene matches: 6. The CDR3: CASSGDRGGTEAFF. The CDR3 DNA reads TGTGCCAGCAGTGGCGACAGGGGGGGGACTGAAGCTTTCTTT.

This chain joins TRBV6-5 and TRBJ1-2, with 7 bases lining up with TRBD1. J was trimmed by 8 bases and V by 5 bases; bases with no gene match: 14. The CDR3 length is 15 residues. Germline CDR1 is MNHEY and CDR2 is SVGAGI. The CDR3 coding sequence is TGTGCCAGCAGTACTACCACCCGGGACAGCGGGGGCTACACCTTC. Translation gives CASSTTTRDSGGYTF.

V and J are TRBV20-1 and TRBJ2-5; 7 bases map to TRBD2. The J call is in doubt because the DNA end fits TRBJ2-7 better. Germline V lookup: CDR1 DFQATT, CDR2 SNEGSKA (reference sequence). The CDR3 covers 12 residues. The CDR3 coding sequence is TGCAGTGCCCCGGAGGGCGGGAGCGAGCAGTACTTC. Protein product: CSAPEGGSEQYF.

V is TRBV7-8 and J is TRBJ2-5, with D unclear. The CDR3 spans 14 residues. Trimming took 2 bases from V and 3 from J, leaving 10 bases between them. CDR1 and CDR2 (germline): SGHVS, FQNEAQ. The CDR3 coding sequence is TGTGCCAGCAGCTTACTGAGGCCGAAAGAGACCCAGTACTTC. Its protein is CASSLLRPKETQYF.

The chain uses TRBV27 and TRBJ2-7, with D possibly TRBD2 on 6 matching bases. This CDR3 region has 14 residues. V was shortened by 5 bases and J by 4 bases, with 15 bases between the two germline ends. CDR1 is MNHEY and CDR2 is SMNVEV in the germline V gene (reference sequence). For the CDR3, the DNA is TGTGCCAGCAGTCCCGGAGGGGCTGTGTACGAGCAGTACTTC. The encoded protein is CASSPGGAVYEQYF.

The chain couples TRBV3-1 to TRBJ2-1, with 9 bases that match TRBD2. Trimming cost V 4 bases and J 2 bases; bases outside gene matches: 9. The V gene's germline CDR1 is LGHDT and CDR2 YNNKEL (reference sequence). The CDR3 extends over 17 amino acids. CDR3 coding DNA: TGTGCCAGCAGCCCCGGGGGCTCTAGCGGGGCCTACAATGAGCAGTTCTTC. Protein: CASSPGGSSGAYNEQFF.

This clonotype was counted only a few times. The genes are TRBV2 and TRBJ2-7, with TRBD2 matching 7 bases. CDR3 length equals 16 residues. V shed 0 bases and J 3 bases; nucleotides not matched to a gene: 8. Looked up from germline, CDR1 is SNHLY and CDR2 is FYNNEI. The CDR3 here is CASSEAPAGEIYEQYF. DNA of the CDR3: TGTGCCAGCAGTGAAGCGCCGGCGGGAGAGATCTACGAGCAGTACTTC.

This chain joins TRBV18 and TRBJ2-5; weak D call: TRBD1 (6 bases). CDR1 KGHSH and CDR2 LQKENI come from the germline V gene. V was trimmed by 3 bases and J by 3 bases, leaving 14 bases between them. The CDR3 is 15 residues long. In DNA, the CDR3 is TGTGCCAGCTCACCGCGACGACAGGAAAAAGAGACCCAGTACTTC. It translates to CASSPRRQEKETQYF.

V gene TRBV15 combines with J gene TRBJ1-6; D gene unclear. This CDR3 has 13 amino acids. V was trimmed by 6 bases and J by 7 bases, leaving 10 bases between them. The V gene's germline CDR1 is LNHNV and CDR2 YYDKDF (reference sequence). The CDR3 DNA is TGTGCCACCAGTTACAGCGCCAATTCACCCCTCCACTTT. Encoded protein: CATSYSANSPLHF.

The genes are TRBV20-1 and TRBJ1-2; D unresolved. Germline V lookup: CDR1 DFQATT, CDR2 SNEGSKA (reference sequence). CDR3 size: 14 residues. V was trimmed by 1 base and J by 5 bases, leaving 14 bases between them. CDR3 sequence: CSARGVLTSYGYTF. The DNA of the CDR3 is TGCAGTGCTAGAGGGGTCTTAACCTCGTATGGCTACACCTTC.

The V and J genes are TRBV7-8 and TRBJ2-7; 9 positions agree with TRBD1. J was trimmed by 0 bases and V by 4 bases; bases with no gene match: 10. Germline CDR1 is SGHVS and CDR2 is FQNEAQ. The CDR3 totals 17 residues. The CDR3: CASSYGPGQGSSYEQYF. The CDR3 coding sequence is TGTGCCAGCAGCTATGGTCCGGGACAGGGAAGCTCCTACGAGCAGTACTTC.